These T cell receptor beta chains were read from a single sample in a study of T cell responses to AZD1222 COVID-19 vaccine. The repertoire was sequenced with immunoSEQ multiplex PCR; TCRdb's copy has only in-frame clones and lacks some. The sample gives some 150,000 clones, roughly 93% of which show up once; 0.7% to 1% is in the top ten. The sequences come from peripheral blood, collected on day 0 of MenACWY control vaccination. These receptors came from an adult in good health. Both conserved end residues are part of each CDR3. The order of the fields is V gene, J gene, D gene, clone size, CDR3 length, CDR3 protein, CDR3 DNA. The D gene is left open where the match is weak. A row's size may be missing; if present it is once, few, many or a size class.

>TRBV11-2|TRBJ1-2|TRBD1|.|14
CASSSGQSLYGYTF
TGTGCCAGCAGTTCGGGACAGTCTTTATATGGCTACACCTTC
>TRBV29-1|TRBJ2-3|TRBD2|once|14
CSVEGGRAVDTQYF
TGCAGCGTTGAAGGCGGGAGGGCGGTAGATACGCAGTATTTT
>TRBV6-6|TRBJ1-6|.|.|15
CASSYSPGVNSPLHF
TGTGCCAGCAGTTACTCCCCAGGGGTAAATTCACCCCTCCACTTT
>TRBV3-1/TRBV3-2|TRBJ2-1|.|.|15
CASSQRADSYNEQFF
TGTGCCAGCAGCCAGCGGGCGGACAGTTACAATGAGCAGTTCTTC
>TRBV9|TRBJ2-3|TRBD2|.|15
CASSGGGVAGDTQYF
TGTGCCAGCAGCGGGGGCGGGGTAGCGGGAGATACGCAGTATTTT
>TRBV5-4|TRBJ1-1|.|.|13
CASSLPGYTEAFF
TGTGCCAGCAGCCTTCCCGGTTACACTGAAGCTTTCTTT
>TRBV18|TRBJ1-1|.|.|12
CASSQGGTEAFF
TGTGCCAGCTCACAGGGGGGTACTGAAGCTTTCTTT
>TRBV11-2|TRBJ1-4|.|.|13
CASSFGIEEKLFF
TGTGCCAGCAGCTTTGGGATTGAGGAAAAACTGTTTTTT
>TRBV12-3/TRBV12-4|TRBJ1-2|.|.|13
CASRFTGIYGYTF
TGTGCCAGCAGATTCACAGGGATCTATGGCTACACCTTC
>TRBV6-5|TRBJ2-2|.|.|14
CASRRGPNTGELFF
TGTGCCAGCAGGCGGGGGCCGAACACCGGGGAGCTGTTTTTT
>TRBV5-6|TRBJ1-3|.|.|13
CASSPRTPDTIYF
TGTGCCAGCAGCCCAAGGACACCGGACACCATATATTTT
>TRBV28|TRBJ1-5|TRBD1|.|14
CASTGTGGNQPQHF
TGTGCCAGTACCGGGACAGGGGGCAATCAGCCCCAGCATTTT
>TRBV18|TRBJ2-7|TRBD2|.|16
CASSPPKGLAAYEQYF
TGTGCCAGCTCACCACCGAAGGGACTAGCGGCCTACGAGCAGTACTTC
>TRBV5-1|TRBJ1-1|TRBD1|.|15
CASSRTGQPNTEAFF
TGCGCCAGCAGTCGAACGGGACAGCCGAACACTGAAGCTTTCTTT
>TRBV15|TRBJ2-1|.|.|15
CATSRGAGVYNEQFF
TGTGCCACCAGCAGAGGGGCAGGGGTATACAATGAGCAGTTCTTC
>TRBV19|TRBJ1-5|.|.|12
CAGGMINQPQHF
TGTGCGGGGGGGATGATCAATCAGCCCCAGCATTTT
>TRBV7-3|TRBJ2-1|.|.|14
CASSSNVGDNEQFF
TGTGCCAGCAGCTCCAACGTGGGTGACAATGAGCAGTTCTTC
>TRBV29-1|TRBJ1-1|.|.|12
CSVVDSNTEAFF
TGCAGCGTTGTAGACAGCAACACTGAAGCTTTCTTT
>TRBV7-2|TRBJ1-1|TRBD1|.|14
CASSTTGSGTEAFF
TGTGCCAGCAGCACGACAGGGTCCGGCACTGAAGCTTTCTTT
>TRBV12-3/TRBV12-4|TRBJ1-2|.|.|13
CASSLQWSYGYTF
TGTGCCAGCAGTTTGCAGTGGTCCTATGGCTACACCTTC
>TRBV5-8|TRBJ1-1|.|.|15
CASSSGDAMNTEAFF
TGTGCCAGCAGCAGCGGGGACGCCATGAACACTGAAGCTTTCTTT
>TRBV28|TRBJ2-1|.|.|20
CASSLLGLWVGEDSYNEQFF
TGTGCCAGCAGTTTATTGGGTCTCTGGGTGGGAGAAGACTCCTACAATGAGCAGTTCTTC
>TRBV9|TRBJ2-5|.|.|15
CASSVVGRYQETQYF
TGTGCCAGCAGCGTAGTGGGCAGATACCAAGAGACCCAGTACTTC
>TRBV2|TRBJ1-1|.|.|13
CASSGQPNTEAFF
TGTGCCAGCAGTGGACAGCCGAACACTGAAGCTTTCTTT
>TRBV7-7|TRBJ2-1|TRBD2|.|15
CASSPFSGGADEQFF
TGTGCCAGCAGCCCTTTTAGCGGGGGGGCGGATGAGCAGTTCTTC
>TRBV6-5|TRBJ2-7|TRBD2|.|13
CASSMTSMYEQYF
TGTGCCAGCAGTATGACTAGCATGTACGAGCAGTACTTC
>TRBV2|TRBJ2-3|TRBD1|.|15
CASRRDRGLSDTQYF
TGTGCCAGCAGGCGGGACAGGGGGCTTTCAGATACGCAGTATTTT
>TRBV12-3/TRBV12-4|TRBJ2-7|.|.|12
CASSLGTYEQYF
TGTGCCAGCAGTTTAGGCACCTACGAGCAGTACTTC
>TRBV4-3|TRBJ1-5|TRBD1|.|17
CASSPNLDRDDNQPQHF
TGCGCCAGCAGCCCCAATTTGGACAGGGACGACAATCAGCCCCAGCATTTT
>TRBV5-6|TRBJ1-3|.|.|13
CASSLLFGNTIYF
TGTGCCAGCAGCTTGTTGTTTGGAAACACCATATATTTT
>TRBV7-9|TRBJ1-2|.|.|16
CASSLSTVARDYGYTF
TGTGCCAGCAGCTTATCGACCGTGGCCAGGGACTATGGCTACACCTTC
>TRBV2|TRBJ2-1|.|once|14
CASNDRPDYNEQFF
TGTGCCAGCAATGACAGGCCCGATTACAATGAGCAGTTCTTC
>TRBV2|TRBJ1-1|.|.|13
CATTIHTDSEAFF
TGTGCCACCACAATCCACACCGATTCTGAAGCTTTCTTT
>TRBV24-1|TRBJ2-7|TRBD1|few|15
CATSDRQGAPYEQYF
TGTGCCACCAGTGACCGACAGGGAGCTCCCTACGAGCAGTACTTC
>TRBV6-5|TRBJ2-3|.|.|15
CASSYDGIGTDTQYF
TGTGCCAGCAGTTACGACGGGATAGGGACAGATACGCAGTATTTT
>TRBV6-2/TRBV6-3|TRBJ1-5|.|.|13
CASSLQKDQPQHF
TGTGCCAGCAGTCTACAGAAAGACCAGCCCCAGCATTTT
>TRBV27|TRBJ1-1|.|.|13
CASRLQGATEAFF
TGTGCCAGCAGGTTACAAGGGGCCACTGAAGCTTTCTTT
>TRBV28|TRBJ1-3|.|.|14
CASSQTGLGWTIYF
TGTGCCAGCAGTCAGACAGGCCTAGGTTGGACCATATATTTT
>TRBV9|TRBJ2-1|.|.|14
CASSGGARVNEQFF
TGTGCCAGCAGCGGGGGGGCCCGGGTTAATGAGCAGTTCTTC
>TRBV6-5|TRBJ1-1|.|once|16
CASSYSTMGVSTEAFF
TGTGCCAGCAGTTACTCGACGATGGGGGTATCCACTGAAGCTTTCTTT
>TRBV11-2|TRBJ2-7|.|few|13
CASSLDRPHEQYF
TGTGCCAGCAGCTTAGATAGACCGCACGAGCAGTACTTC
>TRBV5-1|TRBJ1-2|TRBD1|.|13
CASSPDRAAGYTF
TGCGCCAGCAGCCCTGACAGGGCTGCAGGCTACACCTTC
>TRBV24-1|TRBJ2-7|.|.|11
CATVGSYEQYF
TGTGCCACTGTCGGCTCCTACGAGCAGTACTTC
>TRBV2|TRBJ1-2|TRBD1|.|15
CASRAGQFVPYGYTF
TGTGCCAGCAGGGCGGGACAGTTTGTTCCGTATGGCTACACCTTC
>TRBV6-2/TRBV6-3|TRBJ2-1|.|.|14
CASSWARRINEQFF
TGTGCCAGCAGTTGGGCACGACGGATCAATGAGCAGTTCTTC
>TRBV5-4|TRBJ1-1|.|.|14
CASSFSGARTEAFF
TGTGCCAGCAGCTTCTCTGGGGCGAGGACTGAAGCTTTCTTT
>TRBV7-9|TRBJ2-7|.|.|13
CASSPGGSYEQYF
TGTGCCAGCAGCCCCGGGGGCTCCTACGAGCAGTACTTC
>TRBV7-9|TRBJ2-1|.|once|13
CASSLGTHNEQFF
TGTGCCAGCAGCTTAGGGACCCACAATGAGCAGTTCTTC
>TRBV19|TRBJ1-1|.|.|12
CASSKQGTEAFF
TGTGCCAGTAGTAAACAGGGTACTGAAGCTTTCTTT
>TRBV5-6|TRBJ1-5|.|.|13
CASSSSGNQPQHF
TGTGCCAGCAGCTCGTCAGGAAATCAGCCCCAGCATTTT
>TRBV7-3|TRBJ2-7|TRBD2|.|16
CASSLSSTSGTYEQYF
TGTGCCAGCAGCTTATCGAGTACTAGCGGAACCTACGAGCAGTACTTC
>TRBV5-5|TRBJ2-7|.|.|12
CASSAQTEEQYF
TGTGCCAGCAGCGCCCAGACAGAGGAGCAGTACTTC
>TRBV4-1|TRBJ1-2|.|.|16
CASSQRGTERNYGYTF
TGCGCCAGCAGCCAAAGGGGGACCGAGAGAAACTATGGCTACACCTTC